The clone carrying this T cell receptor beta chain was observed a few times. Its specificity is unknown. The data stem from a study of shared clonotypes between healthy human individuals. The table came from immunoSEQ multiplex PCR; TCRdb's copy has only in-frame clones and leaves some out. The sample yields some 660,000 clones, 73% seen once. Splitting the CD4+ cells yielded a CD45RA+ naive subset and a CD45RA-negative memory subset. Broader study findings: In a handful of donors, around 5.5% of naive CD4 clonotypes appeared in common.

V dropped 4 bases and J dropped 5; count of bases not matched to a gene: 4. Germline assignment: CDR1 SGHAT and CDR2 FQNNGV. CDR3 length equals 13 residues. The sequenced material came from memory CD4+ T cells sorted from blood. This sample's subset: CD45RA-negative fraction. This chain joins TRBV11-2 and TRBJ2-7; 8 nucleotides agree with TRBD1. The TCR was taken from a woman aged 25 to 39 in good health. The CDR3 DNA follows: TGTGCCAGCAGCTCAGGACAGGGCCACGAGCAGTACTTC. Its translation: CASSSGQGHEQYF.